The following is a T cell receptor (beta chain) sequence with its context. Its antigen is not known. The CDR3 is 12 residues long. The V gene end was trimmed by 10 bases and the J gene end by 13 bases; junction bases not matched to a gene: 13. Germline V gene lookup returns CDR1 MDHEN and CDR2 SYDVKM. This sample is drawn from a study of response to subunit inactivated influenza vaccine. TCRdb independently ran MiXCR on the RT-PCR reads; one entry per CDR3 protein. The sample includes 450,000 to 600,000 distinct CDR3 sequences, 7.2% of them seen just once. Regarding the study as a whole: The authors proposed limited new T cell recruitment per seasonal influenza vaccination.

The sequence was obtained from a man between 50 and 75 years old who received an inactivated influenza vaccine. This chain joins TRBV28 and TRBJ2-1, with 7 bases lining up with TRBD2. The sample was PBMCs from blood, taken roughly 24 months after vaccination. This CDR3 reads CATVGTTLRQFF. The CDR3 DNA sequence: TGTGCCACGGTAGGGACTACCTTGAGACAGTTCTTC. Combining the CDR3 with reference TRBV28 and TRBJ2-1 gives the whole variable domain DVKVTQSSRYLVKRTGEKVFLECVQDMDHENMFWYRQDPGLGLRLIYFSYDVKMKEKGDIPEGYSVSREKKERFSLILESASTNQTSMYLCATVGTTLRQFFGPGTRLTVL.